This T cell receptor (beta chain) was found in a study of blood T cell repertoires in COVID-19. Study-wide background: From T cells, B-cell-depleted T cells, or PBMCs came the material, which was cDNA or gDNA.

As originally analysed: Nucleated cell counts were estimated from reference gene primer amplification. Here immunoSEQ multiplex PCR was the method, and the copy in TCRdb shows in-frame clones only, minus some. For V, J and clone size, that table is used; D and trimming come from the DNA. Of some 250,000 clones in the sample, approximately 85% were seen once. The CDR3 is made up of 15 amino acids. The V segment lost 2 bases and the J segment 0 bases; nucleotides outside the gene matches: 4. Per the germline V gene, CDR1 is MNHEY and CDR2 is SMNVEV (reference sequence). The material sequenced was PBMCs or T cells enriched from blood (not recorded which). This sequence was found in a woman in her forties or fifties who had recovered from COVID-19. The J gene is TRBJ2-7, the V gene TRBV27; 7 nucleotides match TRBD1. CDR3: CASSLKTGYSYEQYF. CDR3 nucleotide sequence: TGTGCCAGCAGTTTAAAGACAGGGTACTCCTACGAGCAGTACTTC.